The clone carrying this T cell receptor (beta chain) was detected a few times. This sample was included in a study of blood T cell repertoires in COVID-19. Data came from immunoSEQ multiplex PCR; TCRdb stores just in-frame clones and leaves some out. The table includes roughly 250,000 clones, 82% detected once. The V gene lost 5 bases and the J gene lost 0 bases, with 22 bases spanning the gap. CDR3 length equals 18 residues. CDR1 and CDR2 from the germline V gene are SEHNR and FQNEAQ (reference sequence). The sequence was obtained from a woman aged 80 or older with active or convalescent COVID-19. The V and J genes are TRBV7-9 and TRBJ1-2; the D is unclear. The sequencing sample was made of peripheral blood. CDR3 residues: CASSASHSTVNPNYGYTF. In DNA form, the CDR3 reads TGTGCCAGCAGCGCCTCACACTCCACAGTAAACCCTAACTATGGCTACACCTTC.